The sequence of this T cell receptor beta chain was determined in a study of PD-L1 blockade in urothelial cancer. In the study overall: Researchers looked at the blood 3 weeks (second dose) and 6 weeks after treatment began. A median roughly 140,000 T cells were found in blood samples. General study findings and limits: Better progression-free and overall survival followed lower pretreatment blood clonality. Tumor-associated clones in the blood of durable-benefit patients grew more at 3 weeks.

This CDR3 has 14 residues. Trimming took 5 bases from V and 3 from J, leaving 13 bases between them. CDR1 MDHEN and CDR2 SYDVKM come from the germline V gene. To note about this clone: The target antigen is unknown.

Data came from immunoSEQ multiplex PCR; TCRdb stores just in-frame clones and leaves some out. The sample yields around 42,000 clones, approximately 77% seen once. This clonotype was obtained from a man between 65 and 79 years old with urothelial cancer. The input for sequencing was PBMCs, taken around atezolizumab (anti-PD-L1) treatment. The chain recombines TRBV28 with TRBJ1-1, with D tentatively TRBD1 (6 bases). CDR3 region: CASSPLGGDTEAFF. CDR3 bases: TGTGCCAGCAGTCCCCTTGGGGGCGACACTGAAGCTTTCTTT.